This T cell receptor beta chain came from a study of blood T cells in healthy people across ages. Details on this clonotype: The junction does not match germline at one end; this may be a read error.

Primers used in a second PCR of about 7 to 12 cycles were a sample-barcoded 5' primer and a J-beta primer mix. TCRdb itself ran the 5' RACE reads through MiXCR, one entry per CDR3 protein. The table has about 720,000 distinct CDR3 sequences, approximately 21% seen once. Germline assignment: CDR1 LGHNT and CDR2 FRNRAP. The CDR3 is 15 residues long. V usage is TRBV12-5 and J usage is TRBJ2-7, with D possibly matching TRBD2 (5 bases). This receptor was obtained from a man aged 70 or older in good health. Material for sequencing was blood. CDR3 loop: CASGLGGAEFYERYF. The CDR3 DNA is TGTGCTAGTGGCCTCGGAGGCGCGGAATTCTACGAGCGGTACTTC. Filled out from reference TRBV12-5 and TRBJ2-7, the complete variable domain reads DARVTQTPRHKVTEMGQEVTMRCQPILGHNTVFWYRQTMMQGLELLAYFRNRAPLDDSGMPKDRFSAEMPDATLATLKIQPSEPRDSAVYFCASGLGGAEFYERYFGPGTRLTVT.